This T cell receptor (beta chain) derives from a study of T-cell memory formation after mild COVID-19. The germline V gene has CDR1 SQVTM and CDR2 ANQGSEA. The CDR3 covers 11 residues. With 4 bases removed from V and 6 bases from J, the gap between germline ends came to 10 bases. MiXCR, applied by TCRdb to the 5' RACE reads, yields one record per CDR3 protein. The sample consists of 350,000 to 450,000 distinct CDR3 sequences, 20% to 25% of them appearing once. The chain has TRBV29-1 and TRBJ2-7; D might be TRBD2 (5 bases). The sequenced sample consisted of PBMCs or a T cell subset sorted from them (not recorded which). The receptor was isolated from an adult woman who had mild COVID-19 (a few samples of this study predate the infection). Cell type and time point are not known. CDR3 bases: TGCAGCGTTGGGTTCGCGGGCGAGCAGTACTTC. This codes for CSVGFAGEQYF.